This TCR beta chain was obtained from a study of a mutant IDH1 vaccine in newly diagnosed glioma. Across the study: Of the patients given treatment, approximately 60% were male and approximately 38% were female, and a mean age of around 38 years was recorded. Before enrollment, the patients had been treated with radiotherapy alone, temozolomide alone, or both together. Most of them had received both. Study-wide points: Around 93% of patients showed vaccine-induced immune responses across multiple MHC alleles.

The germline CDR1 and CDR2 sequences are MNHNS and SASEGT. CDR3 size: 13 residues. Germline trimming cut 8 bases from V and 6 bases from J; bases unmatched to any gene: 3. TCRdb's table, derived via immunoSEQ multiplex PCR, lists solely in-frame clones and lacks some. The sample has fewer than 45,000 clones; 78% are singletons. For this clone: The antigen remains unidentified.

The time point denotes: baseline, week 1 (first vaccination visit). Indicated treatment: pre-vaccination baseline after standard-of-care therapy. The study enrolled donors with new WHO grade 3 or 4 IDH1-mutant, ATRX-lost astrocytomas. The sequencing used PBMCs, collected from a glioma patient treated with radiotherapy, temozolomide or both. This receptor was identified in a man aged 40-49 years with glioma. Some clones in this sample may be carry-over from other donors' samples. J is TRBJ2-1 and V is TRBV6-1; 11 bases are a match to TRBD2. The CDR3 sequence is CASHLAGGNEQFF. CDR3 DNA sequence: TGTGCCAGCCATCTAGCGGGGGGCAATGAGCAGTTCTTC.